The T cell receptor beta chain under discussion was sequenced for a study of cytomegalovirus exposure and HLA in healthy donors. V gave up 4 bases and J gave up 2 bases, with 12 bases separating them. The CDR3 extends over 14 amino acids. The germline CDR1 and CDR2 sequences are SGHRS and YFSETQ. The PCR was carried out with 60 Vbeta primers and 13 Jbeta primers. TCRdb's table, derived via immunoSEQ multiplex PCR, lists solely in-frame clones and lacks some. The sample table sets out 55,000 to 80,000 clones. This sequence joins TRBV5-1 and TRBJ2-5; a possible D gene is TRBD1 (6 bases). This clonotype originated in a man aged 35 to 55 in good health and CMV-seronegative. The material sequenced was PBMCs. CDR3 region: CASSDGQLQETQYF. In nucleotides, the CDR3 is TGCGCCAGCAGCGACGGACAGCTTCAAGAGACCCAGTACTTC.